This entry lists 17 T cell receptor beta chains sequenced from one sample in a study of sequential checkpoint blockade in melanoma. Treatment described: randomized to nivolumab then ipilimumab (arm A) or the reverse (arm B). Libraries were prepared by immunoSEQ multiplex PCR; TCRdb keeps only in-frame clonotypes and omits some of them. Here the sample spans approximately 28,000 clones, approximately 88% being singletons. This sample comprised CD8+ T cells sorted from blood (inferred from file names), obtained from a patient given nivolumab and ipilimumab in sequence. These receptors all come from a human donor with melanoma.

The J gene is TRBJ2-1, the V gene TRBV19, with D unclear. Trimming stripped 4 bases from V and 6 bases from J, with 10 bases between. CDR3 size: 13 residues. The germline gives CDR1 LNHDA, CDR2 SQIVND (reference sequence). The CDR3 DNA reads as TGTGCCAGTAGTACACTCACGGGCAATGAGCAGTTCTTC. Encoded protein: CASSTLTGNEQFF.

The V call is TRBV25-1, the J call TRBJ2-2; the D gene is possibly TRBD2 (6 bases). V was pared by 4 bases and J by 2 bases, with 8 bases between. The CDR3 length is 14 residues. The V gene's germline CDR1 is MGHDK and CDR2 SYGVNS. The CDR3 loop is CASSGGANTGELFF. CDR3 DNA sequence: TGTGCCAGCAGTGGCGGGGCAAACACCGGGGAGCTGTTTTTT.

The rearrangement uses TRBV6-5 and TRBJ2-7; TRBD2 aligns across 9 bases. Per the germline V gene, CDR1 is MNHEY and CDR2 is SVGAGI. The CDR3 contains 15 residues. Trimming took 5 bases from V and 3 from J; bases not matched to a gene: 8. The CDR3 is CASSLAGGPIYEQYF. The CDR3 bases are TGTGCCAGCAGTCTGGCGGGAGGGCCGATCTACGAGCAGTACTTC.

This chain connects TRBV9 to TRBJ2-7; D might be TRBD1 (5 bases). The germline V and J ends were trimmed by 1 base and 4 bases, with 18 bases remaining between them. The CDR3 is made up of 16 amino acids. Germline values: CDR1 SGDLS, CDR2 YYNGEE. The CDR3 region has the DNA TGTGCCAGCAGCGTATCCTCTCGGGCAAAGGGGTACGAGCAGTACTTC. This sequence encodes CASSVSSRAKGYEQYF.

The rearrangement joins TRBV7-9 to TRBJ1-1; no definite D call. Germline assignment: CDR1 SEHNR and CDR2 FQNEAQ (reference sequence). The CDR3 spans 15 residues. V was clipped by 5 bases and J by 0 bases, with 13 bases between them. Here the CDR3 reads CASSPIQKMNTEAFF. For the CDR3, the DNA is TGTGCCAGCAGCCCGATACAGAAAATGAACACTGAAGCTTTCTTT.

The chain uses TRBV28 and TRBJ2-7; 8 nucleotides match TRBD1. J lost 7 bases, V lost 3 bases, and 14 bases had no gene match. CDR1 is MDHEN and CDR2 is SYDVKM in the germline V gene. This CDR3 is built from 16 residues. The CDR3 sequence is CASSFPLQGASLEQYF. In nucleotides, the CDR3 is TGTGCCAGCAGTTTCCCCCTTCAGGGGGCTAGTCTGGAGCAGTACTTC.

V usage is TRBV7-3 and J usage is TRBJ1-6; D is uncertain. Germline lookup yields CDR1 SGHTA and CDR2 FQGTGA. The CDR3 extends over 12 amino acids. The ends were cut back, 2 bases at V and 8 bases at J, with 4 bases in the middle. CDR3: CASSLGHSPLHF. CDR3 nucleotide sequence: TGTGCCAGCAGCTTAGGGCATTCACCCCTCCACTTT.

The chain uses TRBV7-9 and TRBJ2-1; TRBD1 matches 10 bases. V lost 6 bases, J lost 4 bases, and 6 bases stayed unmatched. The germline CDR1 and CDR2 sequences are SEHNR and FQNEAQ (reference sequence). This CDR3 is 15 amino acids long. The CDR3 spells CASRPGTGVYNEQFF. Here the CDR3 DNA reads TGTGCCAGCAGACCCGGGACAGGGGTGTACAATGAGCAGTTCTTC.

In its sample, this clone was seen once. The genes are TRBV13 and TRBJ2-7; TRBD1 or TRBD2 may be the D gene (5 bases each). Germline assignment: CDR1 PRHDT and CDR2 FYEKMQ (reference sequence). Trimming removed 5 bases from V and 7 bases from J, with 9 bases in between. The CDR3 length is 11 residues. CDR3 bases: TGTGCCAGCAGCCGGGGCGGGGAGCAGTACGTC. Its protein is CASSRGGEQYV.

This chain uses TRBV5-1 with TRBJ1-1; D unclear. Trimming removed 5 bases at V and 0 bases at J, with 11 bases between. Germline-derived CDR1 and CDR2 are SGHRS and YFSETQ. CDR3 length: 14 amino acids. The CDR3 sequence: CASRETGMNTEAFF. CDR3 sequence (DNA): TGCGCCAGCAGAGAAACCGGGATGAACACTGAAGCTTTCTTT.

The chain joins TRBV27 to TRBJ2-2; D is undetermined. The CDR3 contains 14 residues. The V end was cut by 1 base, the J end by 5 bases, with 8 bases between. Germline assignment: CDR1 MNHEY and CDR2 SMNVEV (reference sequence). The CDR3 loop is CASSLWPDTGELFF. CDR3 sequence (DNA): TGTGCCAGCAGTTTATGGCCAGATACCGGGGAGCTGTTTTTT.

V gene TRBV27 combines with J gene TRBJ2-7; 11 bases align to TRBD2. Germline V gene lookup returns CDR1 MNHEY and CDR2 SMNVEV (reference sequence). V gave up 5 bases and J gave up 3 bases; unmatched junction bases: 6. The CDR3 is 15 amino acids. The CDR3 sequence is CASSALLAGVYEQYF. In nucleotides, the CDR3 is TGTGCCAGCAGTGCCTTACTAGCGGGAGTCTACGAGCAGTACTTC.

The sample holds a few counts of this clone. This rearrangement joins TRBV19 to TRBJ1-2; D gene unclear. Trimming removed 7 bases from V and 3 bases from J, with 12 bases in between. The CDR3 extends over 13 amino acids. Germline-derived CDR1 and CDR2 are LNHDA and SQIVND (reference sequence). CDR3 bases: TGTGCCAGTAATCCCGGGATGGACTATGGCTACACCTTC. Its protein product is CASNPGMDYGYTF.

The chain has TRBV15 and TRBJ1-5; TRBD1 matches at 7 bases. The length of the CDR3 is 20 residues. Germline loops: CDR1 LNHNV, CDR2 YYDKDF (reference sequence). V dropped 3 bases and J dropped 2; count of bases not matched to a gene: 19. CDR3 sequence: CATSRGRETGPILGNQPQHF. In DNA, the CDR3 is TGTGCCACCAGCAGGGGTCGGGAGACAGGGCCTATACTGGGCAATCAGCCCCAGCATTTT.

The chain joins TRBV7-9 to TRBJ2-5, with 7 bases that match TRBD1. The CDR3 contains 13 residues. Germline V CDR1 and CDR2: SEHNR, FQNEAQ (reference sequence). The ends lost 5 bases at V and 5 bases at J; junction bases unmatched: 5. The CDR3 nucleotides are TGTGCCAGCAGCCCACAGGGGTGGGAGACCCAGTACTTC. It yields the protein CASSPQGWETQYF.

The gene calls are TRBV11-3 and TRBJ2-7; 9 nucleotides line up with TRBD2. The CDR3 sequence is 15 residues long. Germline loops: CDR1 SGHNT, CDR2 YENEEA. The ends lost 5 bases at V and 6 bases at J; junction bases unmatched: 11. The DNA of the CDR3 is TGTGCCAGCAGCCCACGACTAGCGGAAAAGACCGAGCAGTACTTC. Amino acids: CASSPRLAEKTEQYF.

This clone was counted only a few times. V and J are TRBV7-9 and TRBJ2-7; no reliable D call. The V gene lost 5 bases and the J gene lost 2 bases, with 13 bases spanning the gap. This CDR3 spans 14 amino acids. Germline loops: CDR1 SEHNR, CDR2 FQNEAQ (reference sequence). The CDR3 DNA follows: TGTGCCAGCAGCCCTCGCGCGCCGACCTACGAGCAGTACTTC. As protein: CASSPRAPTYEQYF.